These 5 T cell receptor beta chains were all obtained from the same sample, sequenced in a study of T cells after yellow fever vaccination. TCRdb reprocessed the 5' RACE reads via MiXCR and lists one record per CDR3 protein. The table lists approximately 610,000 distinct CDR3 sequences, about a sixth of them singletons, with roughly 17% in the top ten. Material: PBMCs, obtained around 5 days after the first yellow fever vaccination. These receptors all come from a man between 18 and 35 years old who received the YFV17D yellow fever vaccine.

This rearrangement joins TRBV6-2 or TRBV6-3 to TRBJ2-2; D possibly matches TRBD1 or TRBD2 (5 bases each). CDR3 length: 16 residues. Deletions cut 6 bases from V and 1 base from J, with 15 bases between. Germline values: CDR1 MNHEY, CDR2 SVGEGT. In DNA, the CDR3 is TGTGCCAGCAGGACAGAGGGCAGTAGGAACACCGGGGAGCTGTTTTTT. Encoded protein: CASRTEGSRNTGELFF.

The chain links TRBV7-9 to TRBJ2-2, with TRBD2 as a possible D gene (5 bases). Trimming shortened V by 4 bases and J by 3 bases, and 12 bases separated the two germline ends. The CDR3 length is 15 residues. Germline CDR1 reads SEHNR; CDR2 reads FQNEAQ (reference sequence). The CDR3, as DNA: TGTGCCAGCAGCTCATCTCGGACTTACACCGGGGAGCTGTTTTTT. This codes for CASSSSRTYTGELFF.

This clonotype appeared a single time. The CDR3 sequence: CASIRAGGNEQFF. The DNA of the CDR3 is TGTGCCAGTATAAGGGCGGGGGGCAATGAGCAGTTCTTC. The rearrangement joins TRBV19 to TRBJ2-1; TRBD2 matches at 8 bases. With V trimmed by 7 bases and J by 6 bases, 5 bases remained unmatched. Germline values: CDR1 LNHDA, CDR2 SQIVND (reference sequence). The CDR3 runs 13 residues.

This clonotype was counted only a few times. Here the CDR3 DNA reads TGTGCCAGCAGCTACCCAGGAATAGCGGGGGGCACAGATACGCAGTATTTT. The encoded protein is CASSYPGIAGGTDTQYF. This chain joins TRBV11-2 and TRBJ2-3; 9 positions match TRBD2. CDR3 length equals 17 residues. CDR1 is SGHAT and CDR2 is FQNNGV in the germline V gene. After removal of 4 bases from V and 1 base from J, the junction contained 9 bases not matched to a gene.

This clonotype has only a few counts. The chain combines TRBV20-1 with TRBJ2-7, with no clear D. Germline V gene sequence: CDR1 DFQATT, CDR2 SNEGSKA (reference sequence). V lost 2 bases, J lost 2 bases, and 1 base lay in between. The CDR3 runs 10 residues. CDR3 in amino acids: CSARPYEQYV. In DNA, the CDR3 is TGCAGTGCTAGACCCTACGAGCAGTACGTC.